This T cell receptor (beta chain) was sequenced for a study of CD8 T cells in Susac syndrome. Both CD4+ and CD8+ T cells were negatively isolated, and TEMRA cells underwent FACS enrichment. Random hexamers primed reverse transcription of about 0.45 to 1 ug RNA. TCRdb fed the immunoSEQ multiplex PCR reads into MiXCR, producing one record per CDR3 protein. This sample has roughly 200,000 distinct CDR3 sequences, with roughly 95% found just once. CDR3 length: 18 residues. With 3 bases clipped from V and 2 bases from J, the junction kept 12 bases outside the gene matches. The clonotype comes from a human donor with multiple sclerosis. The chain recombines TRBV23-1 with TRBJ2-5; TRBD1 agrees at 10 bases. TRBV23-1 is an ORF, and what it does is uncertain. Sample: CD4+ T cells from PBMCs. As DNA, the CDR3 is TGCGCCAGCAGTCATTGCATTGACAGGGGGCAAACTCAAGAGACCCAGTACTTC. This translates into CASSHCIDRGQTQETQYF.